This T cell receptor (beta chain) came from a study of blood T cell repertoires in COVID-19. Across the whole study: Samples taken during acute and convalescent COVID-19 were collected in the United States, Italy and Spain. In each case, the material was cDNA or gDNA derived from T cells, B-cell-depleted T cells, or PBMCs.

Original analysis: Amplification with reference gene primers provided the estimates of nucleated cell counts. Profiling relied on immunoSEQ multiplex PCR, and the TCRdb table lists in-frame clones only, not all of them. The DNA was the basis for D and trimming; V, J and clone size are from that table. The table lists about 82,000 clones, 80% of them singletons. Germline assignment: CDR1 LGHNA and CDR2 YSLEER. J was trimmed by 4 bases and V by 1 base; bases with no gene match: 6. This CDR3 comprises 16 residues. This clone was seen only once. V is TRBV4-3 and J is TRBJ2-7; 11 bases map to TRBD2. What was sequenced was peripheral blood. The receptor was derived from a woman aged 40 to 50 with active or convalescent COVID-19. In nucleotides, the CDR3 is TGCGCCAGCAGCCAAGCGCTAGCGGGAGGCCCTTACGAGCAGTACTTC. Its protein is CASSQALAGGPYEQYF.